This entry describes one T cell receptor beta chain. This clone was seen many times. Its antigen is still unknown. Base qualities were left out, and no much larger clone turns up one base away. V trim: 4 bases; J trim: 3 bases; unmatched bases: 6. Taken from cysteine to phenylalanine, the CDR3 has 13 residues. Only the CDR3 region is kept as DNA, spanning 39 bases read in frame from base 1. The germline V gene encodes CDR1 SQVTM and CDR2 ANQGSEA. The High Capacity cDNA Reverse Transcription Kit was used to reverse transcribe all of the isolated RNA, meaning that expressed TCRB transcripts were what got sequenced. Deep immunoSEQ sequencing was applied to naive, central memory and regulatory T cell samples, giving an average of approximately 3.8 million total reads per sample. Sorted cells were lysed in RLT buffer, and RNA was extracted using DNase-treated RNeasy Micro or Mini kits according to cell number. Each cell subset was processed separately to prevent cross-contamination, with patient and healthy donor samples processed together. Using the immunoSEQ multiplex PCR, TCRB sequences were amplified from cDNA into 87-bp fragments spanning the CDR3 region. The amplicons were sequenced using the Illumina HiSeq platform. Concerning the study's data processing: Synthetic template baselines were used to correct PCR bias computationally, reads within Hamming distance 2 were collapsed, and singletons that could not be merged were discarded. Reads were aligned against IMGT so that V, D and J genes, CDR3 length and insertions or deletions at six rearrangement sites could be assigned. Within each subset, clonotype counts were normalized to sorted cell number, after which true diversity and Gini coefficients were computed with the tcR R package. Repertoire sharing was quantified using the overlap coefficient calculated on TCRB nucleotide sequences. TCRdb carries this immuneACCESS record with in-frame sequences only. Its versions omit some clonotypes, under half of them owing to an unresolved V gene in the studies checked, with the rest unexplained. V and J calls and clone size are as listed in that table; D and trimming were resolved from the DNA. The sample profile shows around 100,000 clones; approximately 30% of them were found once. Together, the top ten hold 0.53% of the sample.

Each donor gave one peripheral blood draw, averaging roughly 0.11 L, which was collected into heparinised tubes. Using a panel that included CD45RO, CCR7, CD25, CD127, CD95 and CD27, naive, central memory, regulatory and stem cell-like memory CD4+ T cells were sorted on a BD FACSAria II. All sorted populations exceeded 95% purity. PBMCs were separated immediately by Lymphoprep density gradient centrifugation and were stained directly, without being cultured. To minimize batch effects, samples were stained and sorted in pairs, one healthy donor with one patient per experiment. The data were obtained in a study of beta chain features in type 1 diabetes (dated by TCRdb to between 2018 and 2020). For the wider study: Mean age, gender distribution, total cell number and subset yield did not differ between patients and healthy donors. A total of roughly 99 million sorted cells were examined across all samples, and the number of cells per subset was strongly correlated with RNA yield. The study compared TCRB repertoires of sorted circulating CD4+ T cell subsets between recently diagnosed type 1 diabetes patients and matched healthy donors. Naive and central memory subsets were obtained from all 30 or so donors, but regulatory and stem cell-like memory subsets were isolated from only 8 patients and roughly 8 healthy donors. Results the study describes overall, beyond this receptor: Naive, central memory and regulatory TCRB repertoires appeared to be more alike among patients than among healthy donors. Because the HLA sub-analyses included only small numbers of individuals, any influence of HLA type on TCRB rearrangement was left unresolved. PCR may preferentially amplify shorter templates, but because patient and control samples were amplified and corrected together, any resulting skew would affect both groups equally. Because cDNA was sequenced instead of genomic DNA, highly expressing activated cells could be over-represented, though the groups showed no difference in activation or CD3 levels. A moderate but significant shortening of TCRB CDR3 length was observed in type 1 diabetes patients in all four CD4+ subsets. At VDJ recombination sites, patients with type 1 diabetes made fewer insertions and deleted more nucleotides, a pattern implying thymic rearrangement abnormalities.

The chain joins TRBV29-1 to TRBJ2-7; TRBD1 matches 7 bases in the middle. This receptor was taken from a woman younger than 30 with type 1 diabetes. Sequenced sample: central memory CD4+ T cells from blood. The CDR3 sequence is CSVGQGPIYEQYF. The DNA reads TGCAGCGTTGGACAGGGTCCCATCTACGAGCAGTACTTC.